The clone carrying this T cell receptor beta chain was recorded only once. Germline V lookup: CDR1 LNHNV, CDR2 YYDKDF (reference sequence). V lost 1 base, J lost 3 bases, and 18 bases lay in between. The length of the CDR3 is 18 residues. Terminally differentiated effector memory CD45RA+ cells were excluded from the naive CD8 cells, which were CD45RO-negative and positively selected for CCR7. Here immunoSEQ multiplex PCR was the method, and the copy in TCRdb shows in-frame clones only, minus some. The sample yields approximately 2,000,000 clones, just over 90% seen once. The source of the sample is a study of shared clonotypes between healthy human individuals.

The sequenced material came from naive CD8+ T cells from PBMCs. This TCR was sampled from a man between 18 and 29 years old in good health. Some clones in this sample may be carry-over from other donors' samples. The chain joins TRBV15 to TRBJ2-2, with D perhaps TRBD2 (6 bases). CDR3 nucleotides: TGTGCCACCAGCAGAGGATGGAGGGGATTCCAGGACACCGGGGAGCTGTTTTTT. Translated, it gives CATSRGWRGFQDTGELFF. The full variable domain, its missing parts supplied by reference TRBV15 and TRBJ2-2, is DAMVIQNPRYQVTQFGKPVTLSCSQTLNHNVMYWYQQKSSQAPKLLFHYYDKDFNNEADTPDNFQSRRPNTSFCFLDIRSPGLGDTAMYLCATSRGWRGFQDTGELFFGEGSRLTVL.